This entry lists 14 T cell receptor beta chains sequenced from one sample in a study of blood T cell repertoires in COVID-19. Sequencing used immunoSEQ multiplex PCR; TCRdb keeps in-frame clones, though not all of them. The sample includes hundreds of thousands of clones, around 92% seen only once; the top ten take around 1.2%. The material sequenced was peripheral blood. The receptors here all came from a man aged 40-49 years with acute or convalescent COVID-19.

The chain uses TRBV25-1 and TRBJ1-3; 10 bases map to TRBD1. The V and J ends lost 2 bases and 2 bases, in that order; junction bases with no gene match: 6. The CDR3 has 17 amino acids. Germline CDR1 and CDR2: MGHDK and SYGVNS. The CDR3 region is CASSEMTGGVPGNTIYF. The CDR3 region has the DNA TGTGCCAGCAGTGAAATGACAGGGGGCGTCCCTGGAAACACCATATATTTT.

This sequence joins TRBV7-8 and TRBJ2-3, with 8 bases fitting TRBD2. The germline V gene has CDR1 SGHVS and CDR2 FQNEAQ. The CDR3 covers 16 residues. V was clipped by 1 base and J by 2 bases; unmatched bases: 5. The CDR3 DNA follows: TGTGCCAGCAGCTTAGGAGCGGGGGAATACACAGATACGCAGTATTTT. It translates to CASSLGAGEYTDTQYF.

Only one count was recorded for this clone. V gene TRBV5-1 combines with J gene TRBJ1-6; possibly TRBD1 for D (5 bases). Trimming cost V 3 bases and J 7 bases, with 11 bases left between them. This CDR3 is built from 14 residues. The germline gives CDR1 SGHRS, CDR2 YFSETQ. CDR3 nucleotides: TGCGCCAGCAGCTCAGGGTTAGGGAATTCACCCCTCCACTTT. Protein product: CASSSGLGNSPLHF.

The chain joins TRBV5-1 to TRBJ2-7; D possibly corresponds to TRBD2 (6 bases). Germline V CDR1 and CDR2: SGHRS, YFSETQ. Trimming cost V 6 bases and J 9 bases, with 16 bases left between them. This CDR3 has 12 residues. The CDR3 DNA reads as TGCGCCAGCAACGGGGACTCCCAGGTGCAGTACTTC. Its translation is CASNGDSQVQYF.

The chain recombines TRBV7-2 with TRBJ2-7; 11 bases are shared with TRBD2. CDR3 length: 16 residues. After removal of 5 bases from V and 3 bases from J, the junction contained 9 bases not matched to a gene. Germline lookup yields CDR1 SGHTA and CDR2 FQGNSA. This CDR3 reads CASSLIAGGPLYEQYF. The CDR3 nucleotides read TGTGCCAGCAGCCTTATAGCGGGGGGGCCTCTCTACGAGCAGTACTTC.

The gene calls are TRBV5-1 and TRBJ2-1, with a possible D match to TRBD1 (7 bases). The CDR3 has 14 amino acids. V dropped 7 bases and J dropped 1 base, with 12 bases sitting between them. The V gene's germline CDR1 is SGHRS and CDR2 YFSETQ. The CDR3 bases are TGCGCCAGCGGCGCGGGACAGTCCTACAATGAGCAGTTCTTC. It specifies CASGAGQSYNEQFF.

For the CDR3, the DNA is TGTGCCAGCAGCCGATATGAGGGGGACCTCAAAGAAAAACTGTTTTTT. Its translation: CASSRYEGDLKEKLFF. This chain uses TRBV14 with TRBJ1-4; a possible D gene is TRBD1 (6 bases). This CDR3 region has 16 residues. V lost 4 bases to trimming and J lost 8 bases, with 20 bases between them. CDR1 is SGHDN and CDR2 is FVKESK in the germline V gene. Using reference TRBV14 and TRBJ1-4 for the parts outside the CDR3, the full variable domain is EAGVTQFPSHSVIEKGQTVTLRCDPISGHDNLYWYRRVMGKEIKFLLHFVKESKQDESGMPNNRFLAERTGGTYSTLKVQPAELEDSGVYFCASSRYEGDLKEKLFFGSGTQLSVL.

For this clone: The identical CDR3 is also encoded by other nucleotide sequences in the sample. The chain is built from TRBV5-1 and TRBJ1-1; 9 bases align to TRBD1. Germline lookup yields CDR1 SGHRS and CDR2 YFSETQ. With V trimmed by 4 bases and J by 5 bases, 6 bases remained unmatched. The CDR3 totals 14 residues. CDR3 nucleotide sequence: TGCGCCAGCAGCCTGAGGACAGGGGATACTGAAGCTTTCTTT. Translating gives CASSLRTGDTEAFF.

V and J are TRBV30 and TRBJ1-4, with 10 bases matching TRBD1. V was clipped by 3 bases and J by 4 bases; unmatched bases: 11. This CDR3 is built from 17 residues. Germline values: CDR1 GTSNPN, CDR2 SVGIG (reference sequence). CDR3 loop: CAWRDPGQGRNNEKLFF. Written as DNA, the CDR3 is TGTGCCTGGAGGGATCCGGGACAGGGGAGGAATAATGAAAAACTGTTTTTT.

The rearrangement uses TRBV2 and TRBJ1-6, with D maybe TRBD1 (6 bases). V was trimmed by 5 bases and J by 0 bases, leaving 14 bases between them. This CDR3 has 17 amino acids. In germline, CDR1 is SNHLY, CDR2 FYNNEI. In DNA, the CDR3 is TGTGCCAGCAGTACATTTACAGGGAACTCCTATAATTCACCCCTCCACTTT. Translated: CASSTFTGNSYNSPLHF.

The genes are TRBV7-9 and TRBJ2-5, with D maybe TRBD2 (6 bases). This CDR3 contains 16 residues. Between the trimmed V and J ends, which lost 5 bases and 5 bases, there was a span of 21 bases. Per germline, CDR1 SEHNR and CDR2 FQNEAQ (reference sequence). The CDR3 region has the DNA TGTGCCAGCAGCCTGACTAGGCTTCCACGGAGGGAGACCCAGTACTTC. Its protein is CASSLTRLPRRETQYF.

Here the CDR3 reads CASSLESFMNTEAFF. As DNA, the CDR3 is TGTGCCAGCAGCTTAGAAAGCTTCATGAACACTGAAGCTTTCTTT. V and J are TRBV7-8 and TRBJ1-1, with no clear D. Trimming pared 1 base from V and 0 bases from J, leaving 9 bases between. The germline V gene encodes CDR1 SGHVS and CDR2 FQNEAQ. This CDR3 spans 15 amino acids.

V and J are TRBV7-8 and TRBJ2-2; 7 nucleotides agree with TRBD1. From germline, CDR1 is SGHVS and CDR2 FQNEAQ. This CDR3 is 15 amino acids long. The V gene end was trimmed by 2 bases and the J gene end by 4 bases; junction bases not matched to a gene: 4. The CDR3 DNA is TGTGCCAGCAGCTTATGGGACAGAGGCACCGGGGAGCTGTTTTTT. It codes for CASSLWDRGTGELFF.

The chain combines TRBV19 with TRBJ2-3; 8 nucleotides align to TRBD1. The CDR3 contains 13 residues. From germline, CDR1 is LNHDA and CDR2 SQIVND (reference sequence). J lost 2 bases, V lost 9 bases, and 4 bases had no gene match. For the CDR3, the DNA is TGTGCCAGCCAGGGGGCTTTCACAGATACGCAGTATTTT. Translating gives CASQGAFTDTQYF.